One and the same sample provided the 22 T cell receptor beta chains below, sequenced in a study of shared T cell receptors in the human thymus. Data came from immunoSEQ multiplex PCR; TCRdb stores just in-frame clones and leaves some out. This repertoire shows hundreds of thousands of clones, approximately 80% found once; its top ten account for more than 0.01%. A further study also used this sample, focusing on human thymus T cells.

Input material: thymocytes. The receptors originated from a boy less than two years old with a congenital heart defect.

The gene calls are TRBV27 and TRBJ2-7; 10 positions match TRBD2. This CDR3 is built from 16 residues. The trim removed 6 bases at V and 6 bases at J, leaving 14 bases unmatched. From germline, CDR1 is MNHEY and CDR2 SMNVEV (reference sequence). The CDR3 here is CASSPVASGSTGEQYF. For the CDR3, the DNA is TGTGCCAGCAGCCCCGTTGCTAGCGGGAGTACGGGCGAGCAGTACTTC.

The chain links TRBV19 to TRBJ1-5, with TRBD1 matching over 8 bases. Unmatched junction bases numbered 7, after V lost 4 bases and J lost 2 bases. CDR3 length: 16 amino acids. CDR1 is LNHDA, CDR2 SQIVND, per germline (reference sequence). CDR3 region: CASSTTTGAGNQPQHF. CDR3 bases: TGTGCCAGTAGTACTACGACAGGGGCAGGCAATCAGCCCCAGCATTTT.

This clone was counted a few times. The chain recombines TRBV28 with TRBJ2-1; D might be TRBD2 (6 bases). Trimming pared 8 bases from V and 5 bases from J, leaving 13 bases between. In germline, CDR1 is MDHEN, CDR2 SYDVKM. This CDR3 comprises 13 residues. CDR3 sequence reads: CASRPGVNNEQFF. The CDR3 DNA is TGTGCCAGCCGCCCGGGGGTGAACAATGAGCAGTTCTTC.

J is TRBJ1-1 and V is TRBV14, with TRBD1 matching over 7 bases. The length of the CDR3 is 16 residues. V shed 6 bases, J shed 1 base, and the junction held 11 bases outside the gene matches. Germline V gene data show CDR1 as SGHDN and CDR2 as FVKESK. In nucleotides, the CDR3 is TGTGCCAGCAGTACCTCCAGGGGGTCGGGGAACACTGAAGCTTTCTTT. This encodes CASSTSRGSGNTEAFF.

The rearrangement joins TRBV27 to TRBJ2-7; 7 bases are shared with TRBD2. The V segment lost 6 bases and the J segment 0 bases; nucleotides outside the gene matches: 14. Germline assignment: CDR1 MNHEY and CDR2 SMNVEV (reference sequence). The CDR3 extends over 17 amino acids. CDR3 sequence reads: CASSFVPLASGSYEQYF. DNA for the CDR3: TGTGCCAGCAGCTTCGTTCCTCTTGCTAGCGGCTCCTACGAGCAGTACTTC.

The rearrangement joins TRBV30 to TRBJ1-6; D is unresolved. With 1 base removed from V and 3 bases from J, the gap between germline ends came to 10 bases. Germline CDR1 and CDR2: GTSNPN and SVGIG (reference sequence). This CDR3 spans 15 amino acids. This CDR3 is CAWSGRNFYNSPLHF. The CDR3 region has the DNA TGTGCCTGGAGTGGCAGGAATTTCTATAATTCACCCCTCCACTTT.

The rearrangement joins TRBV6-4 to TRBJ2-3, with 8 positions matching TRBD2. V was clipped by 2 bases and J by 5 bases; unmatched bases: 3. The CDR3 is made up of 14 amino acids. Germline lookup yields CDR1 MRHNA and CDR2 SNTAGT. The CDR3 DNA follows: TGTGCCAGCAGTGACCCCCTAGCGGGAGATACGCAGTATTTT. Protein product: CASSDPLAGDTQYF.

The gene calls are TRBV7-2 and TRBJ1-5; TRBD1 agrees at 7 bases. Germline V CDR1 and CDR2: SGHTA, FQGNSA. The CDR3 length is 16 residues. The J segment lost 4 bases and the V segment lost 3 bases, leaving 9 bases of the junction unmatched. This chain's CDR3 is CASSFQATGRNQPQHF. The CDR3 bases are TGTGCCAGCAGCTTTCAGGCGACAGGGCGGAATCAGCCCCAGCATTTT.

The chain links TRBV28 to TRBJ2-5, with TRBD1 matching 8 bases. After removal of 7 bases from V and 5 bases from J, the junction contained 9 bases not matched to a gene. Germline CDR1 reads MDHEN; CDR2 reads SYDVKM. The CDR3 contains 14 residues. The CDR3 DNA follows: TGTGCCAGCAACCTGGACAGGGTAGTCGAGACCCAGTACTTC. This translates into CASNLDRVVETQYF.

The CDR3 DNA follows: TGTGCCAGCAGTTTCCCAGGACAGGGGGCACATGAGCAGTACTTC. Translation gives CASSFPGQGAHEQYF. The V call is TRBV27, the J call TRBJ2-7; 11 bases align to TRBD1. Germline V lookup: CDR1 MNHEY, CDR2 SMNVEV (reference sequence). The trim removed 3 bases at V and 7 bases at J, leaving 8 bases unmatched. The CDR3 length is 15 residues.

The chain joins TRBV30 to TRBJ1-2, with D possibly TRBD1 on 5 matching bases. The CDR3 covers 11 residues. The germline CDR1 and CDR2 sequences are GTSNPN and SVGIG (reference sequence). V lost 3 bases and J 8 bases, leaving 10 bases between the germline ends. CDR3 DNA sequence: TGTGCCTGGAGGGGGGGGACCGGCTACACCTTC. It yields the protein CAWRGGTGYTF.

The chain links TRBV27 to TRBJ2-3; 7 bases agree with TRBD2. The CDR3 is 14 amino acids. V lost 6 bases and J lost 4; bases outside the gene matches: 7. In germline, CDR1 is MNHEY, CDR2 SMNVEV (reference sequence). In DNA, the CDR3 is TGTGCCAGCAGCCCGGGAGGCCCCCCAGATACGCAGTATTTT. Its translation: CASSPGGPPDTQYF.

This clone showed up just once. The chain is built from TRBV5-1 and TRBJ2-3; 11 bases are a match to TRBD2. The CDR3 contains 16 residues. The V gene end was trimmed by 4 bases and the J gene end by 3 bases; junction bases not matched to a gene: 7. Germline V CDR1 and CDR2: SGHRS, YFSETQ. CDR3 in amino acids: CASSREGLAVTDTQYF. CDR3 DNA: TGCGCCAGCAGCCGGGAGGGACTAGCGGTTACAGATACGCAGTATTTT.

This clone has just a few counts. The rearrangement uses TRBV6-5 and TRBJ2-3; 8 bases map to TRBD2. V shed 4 bases and J 2 bases; nucleotides not matched to a gene: 5. The CDR3 covers 15 residues. Per germline, CDR1 MNHEY and CDR2 SVGAGI. CDR3 in DNA: TGTGCCAGCAGTTTAGCGGGACTAACCACAGATACGCAGTATTTT. It yields the protein CASSLAGLTTDTQYF.

CDR3 protein: CASSTKPRDRAGAFF. CDR3 bases: TGCGCCAGCAGCACAAAACCCCGGGACAGGGCAGGAGCTTTCTTT. The genes are TRBV4-3 and TRBJ1-1, with 9 bases matching TRBD1. Germline V lookup: CDR1 LGHNA, CDR2 YSLEER. This CDR3 spans 15 amino acids. Losses at the gene ends were 5 bases for V and 10 bases for J; bases not matched to a gene: 14.

The rearrangement joins TRBV29-1 to TRBJ2-5; TRBD1 is a possible D gene (5 bases). Trimming took off 3 bases at V and 2 bases at J, with 10 bases between the two ends. CDR1 SQVTM and CDR2 ANQGSEA come from the germline V gene. CDR3 length: 13 residues. The CDR3 loop reads CSVEQGQQETQYF. In DNA, the CDR3 is TGCAGCGTTGAGCAGGGCCAACAAGAGACCCAGTACTTC.

This clone was counted once. This chain joins TRBV4-3 and TRBJ1-3, with TRBD1 matching over 7 bases. This CDR3 is built from 19 residues. Per germline, CDR1 LGHNA and CDR2 YSLEER. V dropped 1 base and J dropped 1; count of bases not matched to a gene: 13. The DNA for the CDR3 is TGCGCCAGCAGCCAAGTGCGGACAGGTCTCTTCTCTTCTGGAAACACCATATATTTT. It specifies CASSQVRTGLFSSGNTIYF.

The genes are TRBV16 and TRBJ2-3; 14 nucleotides match TRBD2. Trimming cost V 4 bases and J 4 bases; bases outside gene matches: 7. The V gene's germline CDR1 is KGHSY and CDR2 FQNENV. The CDR3 sequence is 17 residues long. The CDR3 region has the DNA TGTGCCAGCAGCCTGACTAGCGGGAGGGCCCAGGCAGATACGCAGTATTTT. Residues: CASSLTSGRAQADTQYF.

The rearrangement joins TRBV19 to TRBJ2-5; 12 bases are shared with TRBD2. Trimming at V came to 5 bases and at J to 5 bases, leaving 12 bases not matched to a gene. The CDR3 consists of 17 residues. Germline values: CDR1 LNHDA, CDR2 SQIVND (reference sequence). The CDR3 coding sequence is TGTGCCAGTAGTCTGGGCGATCTAGCGGGAGGGTGGGAGACCCAGTACTTC. Translated: CASSLGDLAGGWETQYF. Supplemented by reference TRBV19 and TRBJ2-5, the full variable domain reads DGGITQSPKYLFRKEGQNVTLSCEQNLNHDAMYWYRQDPGQGLRLIYYSQIVNDFQKGDIAEGYSVSREKKESFPLTVTSAQKNPTAFYLCASSLGDLAGGWETQYFGPGTRLLVL.

This chain uses TRBV5-1 with TRBJ2-1, with 11 positions matching TRBD2. The CDR3 is made up of 16 amino acids. V shed 4 bases and J 5 bases; nucleotides not matched to a gene: 8. The germline V gene encodes CDR1 SGHRS and CDR2 YFSETQ. In DNA form, the CDR3 reads TGCGCCAGCAGCCACTTAGCGGGAGGGCCCGACAATGAGCAGTTCTTC. The encoded protein is CASSHLAGGPDNEQFF.

The rearrangement joins TRBV5-1 to TRBJ1-4, with 8 bases lining up with TRBD1. The CDR3 extends over 19 amino acids. Germline values: CDR1 SGHRS, CDR2 YFSETQ. The V segment lost 4 bases and the J segment 2 bases; nucleotides outside the gene matches: 16. The CDR3 sequence: CASSPVGGRGHRTNEKLFF. The CDR3 DNA reads TGCGCCAGCAGCCCCGTTGGGGGCAGGGGGCATCGGACTAATGAAAAACTGTTTTTT. Looking up the rest from reference TRBV5-1 and TRBJ1-4 gives the full variable domain: KAGVTQTPRYLIKTRGQQVTLSCSPISGHRSVSWYQQTPGQGLQFLFEYFSETQRNKGNFPGRFSGRQFSNSRSEMNVSTLELGDSALYLCASSPVGGRGHRTNEKLFFGSGTQLSVL.

The chain has TRBV27 and TRBJ2-1; TRBD2 is a possible D gene (5 bases). Germline CDR1 MNHEY, CDR2 SMNVEV (reference sequence). Between the trimmed V and J ends, which lost 0 bases and 1 base, there was a span of 7 bases. There are 15 residues in the CDR3. DNA of the CDR3: TGTGCCAGCAGTTTATCGAGGGTTTCCTACAATGAGCAGTTCTTC. Translated, it gives CASSLSRVSYNEQFF.